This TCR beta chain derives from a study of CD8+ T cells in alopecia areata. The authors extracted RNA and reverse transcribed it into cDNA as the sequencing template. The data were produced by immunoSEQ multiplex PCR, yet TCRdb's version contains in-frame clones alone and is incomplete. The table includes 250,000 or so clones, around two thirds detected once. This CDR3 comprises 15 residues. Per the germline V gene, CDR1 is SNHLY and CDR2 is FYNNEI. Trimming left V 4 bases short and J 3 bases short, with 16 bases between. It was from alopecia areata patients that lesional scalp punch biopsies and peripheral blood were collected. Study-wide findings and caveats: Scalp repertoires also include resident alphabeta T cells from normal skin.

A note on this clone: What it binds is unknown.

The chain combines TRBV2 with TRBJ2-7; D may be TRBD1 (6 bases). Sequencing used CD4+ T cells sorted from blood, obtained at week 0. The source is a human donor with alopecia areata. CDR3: CASSGRQAAIYEQYF. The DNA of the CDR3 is TGTGCCAGCAGTGGGAGACAGGCCGCAATCTACGAGCAGTACTTC.